The 4 T cell receptor beta chains listed next were all sequenced from one sample in a study of cytomegalovirus exposure and HLA in healthy donors. Both 60 Vbeta primers and 13 Jbeta primers went into the PCR. Profiled with immunoSEQ multiplex PCR; TCRdb holds only in-frame clones, not every one. The sample holds 150,000 to 200,000 clones, 84% seen once. Input material: PBMCs. The receptors here all came from a man aged 50-60 years in good health and CMV-seropositive.

This chain links TRBV5-1 with TRBJ2-3; the match to TRBD2 covers 10 bases. CDR3 size: 16 residues. Germline V CDR1 and CDR2: SGHRS, YFSETQ. Losses at the gene ends were 1 base for V and 3 bases for J; bases not matched to a gene: 5. The CDR3 sequence is CASSLSSGSGTDTQYF. The CDR3, as DNA: TGCGCCAGCAGCTTGTCTAGCGGGAGTGGTACAGATACGCAGTATTTT. The variable domain in full, with the rest retrieved from reference TRBV5-1 and TRBJ2-3, is KAGVTQTPRYLIKTRGQQVTLSCSPISGHRSVSWYQQTPGQGLQFLFEYFSETQRNKGNFPGRFSGRQFSNSRSEMNVSTLELGDSALYLCASSLSSGSGTDTQYFGPGTRLTVL.

The chain recombines TRBV28 with TRBJ1-1, with a tentative D call TRBD1 (6 bases). This CDR3 spans 14 amino acids. The germline gives CDR1 MDHEN, CDR2 SYDVKM. V was cut by 6 bases and J by 3 bases, with 14 bases left in between. CDR3 DNA sequence: TGTGCCAGCAGCTGGGGGGGGCGGTACACTGAAGCTTTCTTT. This gives the protein CASSWGGRYTEAFF.

This rearrangement joins TRBV5-1 to TRBJ2-3; TRBD1 might be the D (6 bases). V was clipped by 5 bases and J by 7 bases, with 8 bases between them. Germline V gene sequence: CDR1 SGHRS, CDR2 YFSETQ. The CDR3 has 11 residues. CDR3 amino acids: CASSTGNTQYF. The CDR3 coding sequence is TGCGCCAGCAGTACAGGGAATACGCAGTATTTT.

The chain has TRBV5-1 and TRBJ2-2; the match to TRBD1 covers 8 bases. This CDR3 is 17 amino acids long. CDR1 and CDR2 from the germline V gene are SGHRS and YFSETQ. The V and J ends lost 1 base and 5 bases, in that order; junction bases with no gene match: 10. The CDR3 sequence is CASSLLPDRAVTGELFF. The DNA for the CDR3 is TGCGCCAGCAGCTTGCTCCCGGACAGGGCTGTTACCGGGGAGCTGTTTTTT.